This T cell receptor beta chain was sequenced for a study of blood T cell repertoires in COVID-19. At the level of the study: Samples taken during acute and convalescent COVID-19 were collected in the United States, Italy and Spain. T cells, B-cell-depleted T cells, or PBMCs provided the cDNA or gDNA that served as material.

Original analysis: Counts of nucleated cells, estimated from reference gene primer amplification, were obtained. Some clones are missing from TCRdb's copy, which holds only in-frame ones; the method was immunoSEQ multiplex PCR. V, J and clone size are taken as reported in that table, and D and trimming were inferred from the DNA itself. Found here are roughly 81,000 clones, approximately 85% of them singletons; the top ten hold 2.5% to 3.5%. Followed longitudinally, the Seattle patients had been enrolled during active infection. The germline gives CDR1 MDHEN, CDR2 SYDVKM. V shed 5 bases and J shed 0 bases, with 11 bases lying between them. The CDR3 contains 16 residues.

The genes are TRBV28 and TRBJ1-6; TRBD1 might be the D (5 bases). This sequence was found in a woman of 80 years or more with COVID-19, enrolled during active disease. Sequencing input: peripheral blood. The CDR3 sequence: CASSLGGSSYNSPLHF. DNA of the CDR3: TGTGCCAGCAGTCTCGGGGGGAGCTCCTATAATTCACCCCTCCACTTT.